Below are 11 T cell receptor beta chains sequenced from a single sample in a study of blood T cells in healthy people across ages. Sample-barcoded 5' priming and a J-beta primer mix drove a second PCR of 7 to 11 cycles. Each CDR3 protein is one row after TCRdb ran MiXCR on the 5' RACE reads. The repertoire holds some 1.5 million distinct CDR3 sequences, with approximately 43% as singletons. Sample: blood. These receptors all stem from a woman in her late teens or twenties in good health.

The V gene is TRBV7-9, the J gene TRBJ1-2; D is undetermined. Germline-derived CDR1 and CDR2 are SEHNR and FQNEAQ (reference sequence). This CDR3 region has 14 residues. V lost 1 base and J 7 bases, leaving 13 bases between the germline ends. CDR3 sequence: CASSLVRVQSGYTF. The CDR3 DNA reads TGTGCCAGCAGCTTAGTACGGGTGCAGAGTGGCTACACCTTC.

This sequence joins TRBV5-1 and TRBJ2-3, with D possibly being TRBD1 (6 bases). The CDR3 is made up of 14 amino acids. The V gene lost 0 bases and the J gene lost 4 bases, with 9 bases spanning the gap. Germline CDR1 SGHRS, CDR2 YFSETQ. CDR3 DNA: TGCGCCAGCAGCTTGGGACAGGATGCAGATACGCAGTATTTT. Translation: CASSLGQDADTQYF.

In this sample, this clonotype turned up many times. Here the CDR3 reads CAWGTGNYGYTF. CDR3 DNA: TGTGCCTGGGGGACAGGGAACTATGGCTACACCTTC. The chain uses TRBV30 and TRBJ1-2, with TRBD1 matching over 9 bases. CDR3 length equals 12 residues. Germline values: CDR1 GTSNPN, CDR2 SVGIG (reference sequence). V shed 5 bases, J shed 2 bases, and the junction held 0 bases outside the gene matches.

The rearrangement links TRBV28 to TRBJ2-1, with D uncertain. Trimming removed 7 bases at V and 4 bases at J, with 20 bases between. CDR3 length: 16 amino acids. Germline V lookup: CDR1 MDHEN, CDR2 SYDVKM. In DNA, the CDR3 is TGTGCCAGCATTATGTCCGGCCGTGGCAGATACAATGAGCAGTTCTTC. This gives the protein CASIMSGRGRYNEQFF.

The gene calls are TRBV29-1 and TRBJ2-7; a possible D gene is TRBD1 (6 bases). Germline loops: CDR1 SQVTM, CDR2 ANQGSEA. V lost 7 bases to trimming and J lost 2 bases, with 15 bases between them. CDR3 length: 13 amino acids. The CDR3, as DNA: TGCAGCGCAGCCGCCGGGACACCCTACGAGCAGTACTTC. This translates into CSAAAGTPYEQYF.

A few counts support this clonotype. This chain uses TRBV29-1 with TRBJ2-7; a weak D match, TRBD1 (6 bases). V dropped 6 bases and J dropped 5 bases, with 17 bases sitting between them. Germline loops: CDR1 SQVTM, CDR2 ANQGSEA. The CDR3 spans 13 residues. Written as DNA, the CDR3 is TGCAGCGTAGAGGGGGTGGTGAGGGACGAGCAGTACTTC. This codes for CSVEGVVRDEQYF.

This clonotype was seen a handful of times. This chain connects TRBV27 to TRBJ2-1; D is unresolved. The CDR3 consists of 15 residues. Germline CDR1 is MNHEY and CDR2 is SMNVEV (reference sequence). Trimming took 8 bases from V and 2 from J, leaving 16 bases between them. The CDR3 here is CASANSVAPYNEQFF. The CDR3 DNA reads as TGTGCCAGCGCCAATTCTGTGGCCCCCTACAATGAGCAGTTCTTC.

This sequence joins TRBV29-1 and TRBJ2-1; tentatively, D is TRBD2 (5 bases). The CDR3 extends over 13 amino acids. From germline, CDR1 is SQVTM and CDR2 ANQGSEA. Trimming stripped 4 bases from V and 2 bases from J, with 9 bases between. The CDR3, as DNA: TGCAGCGTTGGCGGGTCCCCCTACAATGAGCAGTTCTTC. Translated, it gives CSVGGSPYNEQFF.

This clonotype was seen more than once but under ten times. The DNA for the CDR3 is TGTGCCAGCAGCAAACGGGGGGCCGAAAACAATGAGCAGTACTTC. Protein product: CASSKRGAENNEQYF. The chain employs TRBV7-9 and TRBJ2-5; a weak D match, TRBD2 (7 bases). The germline V and J ends were trimmed by 5 bases and 11 bases, with 24 bases remaining between them. CDR3 length: 15 residues. The V gene's germline CDR1 is SEHNR and CDR2 FQNEAQ (reference sequence).

The chain has TRBV7-2 and TRBJ1-1, with D maybe TRBD1 (6 bases). Germline loops: CDR1 SGHTA, CDR2 FQGNSA. The V gene lost 0 bases and the J gene lost 1 base, with 15 bases spanning the gap. The CDR3 contains 17 residues. This CDR3 is CASSLAVGGRTNTEAFF. CDR3 DNA: TGTGCCAGCAGCTTAGCGGTAGGGGGACGGACGAACACTGAAGCTTTCTTT. Full variable domain (outside the CDR3, taken from reference TRBV7-2 and TRBJ1-1): GAGVSQSPSNKVTEKGKDVELRCDPISGHTALYWYRQSLGQGLEFLIYFQGNSAPDKSGLPSDRFSAERTGGSVSTLTIQRTQQEDSAVYLCASSLAVGGRTNTEAFFGQGTRLTVV.

This clonotype was detected a few times. The chain is built from TRBV20-1 and TRBJ1-4, with a tentative D call TRBD1 (6 bases). This CDR3 is built from 15 residues. CDR1 is DFQATT, CDR2 SNEGSKA, per germline (reference sequence). V was pared by 6 bases and J by 0 bases, with 14 bases between. In DNA form, the CDR3 reads TGCAGTGCGAGATCACAGGGACCAACTAATGAAAAACTGTTTTTT. Its protein product is CSARSQGPTNEKLFF.